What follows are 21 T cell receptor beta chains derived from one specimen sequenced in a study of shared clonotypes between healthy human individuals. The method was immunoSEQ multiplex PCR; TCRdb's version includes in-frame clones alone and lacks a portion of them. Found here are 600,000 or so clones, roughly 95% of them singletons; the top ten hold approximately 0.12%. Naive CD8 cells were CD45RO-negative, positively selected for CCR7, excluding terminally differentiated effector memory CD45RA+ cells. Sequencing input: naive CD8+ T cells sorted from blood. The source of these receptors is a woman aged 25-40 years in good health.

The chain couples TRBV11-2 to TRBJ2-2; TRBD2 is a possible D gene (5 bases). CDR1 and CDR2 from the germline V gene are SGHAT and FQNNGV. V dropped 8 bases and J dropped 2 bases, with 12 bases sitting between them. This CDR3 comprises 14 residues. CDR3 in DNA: TGTGCCAGCGAGGGTGAGGGAAACACCGGGGAGCTGTTTTTT. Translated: CASEGEGNTGELFF.

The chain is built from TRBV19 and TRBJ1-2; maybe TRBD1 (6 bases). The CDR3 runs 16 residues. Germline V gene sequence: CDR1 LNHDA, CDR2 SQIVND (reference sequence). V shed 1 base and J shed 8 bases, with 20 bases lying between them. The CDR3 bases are TGTGCCAGTAGTATAGCTGGGGGACACGGGACGAGCGGCTACACCTTC. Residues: CASSIAGGHGTSGYTF.

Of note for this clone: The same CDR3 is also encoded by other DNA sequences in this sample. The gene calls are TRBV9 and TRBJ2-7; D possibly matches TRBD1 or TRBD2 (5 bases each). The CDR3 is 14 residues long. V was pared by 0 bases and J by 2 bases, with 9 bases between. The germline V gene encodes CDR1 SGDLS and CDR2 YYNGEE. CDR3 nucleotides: TGTGCCAGCAGCGTAGGAGGGACGACCTACGAGCAGTACTTC. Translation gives CASSVGGTTYEQYF.

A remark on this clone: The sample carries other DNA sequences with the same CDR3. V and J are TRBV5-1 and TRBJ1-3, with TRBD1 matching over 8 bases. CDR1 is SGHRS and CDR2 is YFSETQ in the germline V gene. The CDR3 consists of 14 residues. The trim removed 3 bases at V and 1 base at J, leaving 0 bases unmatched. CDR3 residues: CASSWTGSGNTIYF. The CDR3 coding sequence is TGCGCCAGCAGCTGGACAGGGTCTGGAAACACCATATATTTT.

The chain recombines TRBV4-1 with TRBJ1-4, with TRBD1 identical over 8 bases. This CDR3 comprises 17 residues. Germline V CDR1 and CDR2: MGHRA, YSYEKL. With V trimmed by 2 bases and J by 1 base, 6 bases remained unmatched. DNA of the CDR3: TGCGCCAGCAGCCAAAGTCTCAGGGGGCTAACTAATGAAAAACTGTTTTTT. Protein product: CASSQSLRGLTNEKLFF.

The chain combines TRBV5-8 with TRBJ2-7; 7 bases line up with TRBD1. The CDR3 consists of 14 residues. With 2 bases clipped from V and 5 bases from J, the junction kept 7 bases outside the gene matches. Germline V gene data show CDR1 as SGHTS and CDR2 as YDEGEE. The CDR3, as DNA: TGTGCCAGCAGCTTATATAGGGGGCTAGACGAGCAGTACTTC. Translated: CASSLYRGLDEQYF.

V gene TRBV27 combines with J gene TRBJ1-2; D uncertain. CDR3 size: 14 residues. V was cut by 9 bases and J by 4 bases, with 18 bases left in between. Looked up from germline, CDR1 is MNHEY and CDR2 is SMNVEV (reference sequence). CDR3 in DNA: TGTGCCAGTACTCACAGCGCCGAATCCTATGGCTACACCTTC. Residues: CASTHSAESYGYTF.

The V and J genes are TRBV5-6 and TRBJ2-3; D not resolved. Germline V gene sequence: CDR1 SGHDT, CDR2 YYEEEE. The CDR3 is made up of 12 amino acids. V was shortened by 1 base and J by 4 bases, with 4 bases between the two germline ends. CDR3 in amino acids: CASSLSADTQYF. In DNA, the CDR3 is TGTGCCAGCAGCTTGAGTGCAGATACGCAGTATTTT.

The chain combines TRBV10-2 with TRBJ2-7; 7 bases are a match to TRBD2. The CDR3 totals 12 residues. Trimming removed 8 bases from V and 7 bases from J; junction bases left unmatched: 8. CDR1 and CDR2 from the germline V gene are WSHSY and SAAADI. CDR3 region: CASGGDPLEQYF. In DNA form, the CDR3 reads TGCGCCAGCGGGGGGGACCCCCTTGAGCAGTACTTC.

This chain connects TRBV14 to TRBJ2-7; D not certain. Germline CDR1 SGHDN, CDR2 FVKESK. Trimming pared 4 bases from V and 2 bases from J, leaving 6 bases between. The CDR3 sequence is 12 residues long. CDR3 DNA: TGTGCCAGCAGCCCAGCACCCTACGAGCAGTACTTC. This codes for CASSPAPYEQYF.

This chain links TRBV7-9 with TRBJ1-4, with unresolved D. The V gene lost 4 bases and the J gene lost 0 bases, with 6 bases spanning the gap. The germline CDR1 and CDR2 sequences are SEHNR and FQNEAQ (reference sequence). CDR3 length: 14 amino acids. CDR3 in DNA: TGTGCCAGCAGCTCTTATGCAACTAATGAAAAACTGTTTTTT. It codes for CASSSYATNEKLFF.

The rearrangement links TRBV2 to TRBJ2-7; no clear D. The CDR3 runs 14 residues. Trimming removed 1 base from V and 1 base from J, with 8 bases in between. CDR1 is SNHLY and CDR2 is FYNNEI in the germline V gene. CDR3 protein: CASSEDGPSYEQYF. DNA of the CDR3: TGTGCCAGCAGTGAAGACGGACCTTCCTACGAGCAGTACTTC.

The CDR3 region is CASSLAIGGHEQYF. For the CDR3, the DNA is TGTGCCAGCAGCTTGGCCATCGGGGGGCACGAGCAGTACTTC. The chain couples TRBV5-6 to TRBJ2-7; tentative D call: TRBD2 (7 bases). There are 14 residues in the CDR3. The V end lost 0 bases, the J end lost 5 bases, and 12 bases lay between the germline ends. In germline, CDR1 is SGHDT, CDR2 YYEEEE.

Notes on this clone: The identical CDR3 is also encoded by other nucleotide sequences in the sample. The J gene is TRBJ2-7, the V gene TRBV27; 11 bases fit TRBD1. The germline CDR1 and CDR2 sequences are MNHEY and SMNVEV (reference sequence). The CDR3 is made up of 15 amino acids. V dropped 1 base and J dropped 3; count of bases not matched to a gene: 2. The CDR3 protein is CASSLLGTGGYEQYF. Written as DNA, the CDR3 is TGTGCCAGCAGTTTATTGGGGACAGGGGGCTACGAGCAGTACTTC.

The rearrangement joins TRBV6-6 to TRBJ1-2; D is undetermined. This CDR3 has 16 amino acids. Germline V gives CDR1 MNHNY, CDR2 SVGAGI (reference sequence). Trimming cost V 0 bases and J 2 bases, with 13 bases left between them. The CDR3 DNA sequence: TGTGCCAGCAGTTACTCAGACCTCGACGTAAACTATGGCTACACCTTC. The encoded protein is CASSYSDLDVNYGYTF.

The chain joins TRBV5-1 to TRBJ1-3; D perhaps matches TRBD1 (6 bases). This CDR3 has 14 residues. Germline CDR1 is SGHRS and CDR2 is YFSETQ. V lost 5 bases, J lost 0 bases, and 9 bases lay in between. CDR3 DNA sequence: TGCGCCAGCAGGCCGGACAGCTCTGGAAACACCATATATTTT. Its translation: CASRPDSSGNTIYF.

CDR3: CASSLTPGPTYEQYF. The CDR3 DNA reads TGTGCCAGCAGTTTAACTCCGGGGCCGACCTACGAGCAGTACTTC. V gene TRBV28 combines with J gene TRBJ2-7; D is perhaps TRBD1 or TRBD2 (5 bases each). Trimming pared 2 bases from V and 2 bases from J, leaving 13 bases between. The CDR3 extends over 15 amino acids. Germline CDR1 and CDR2: MDHEN and SYDVKM.

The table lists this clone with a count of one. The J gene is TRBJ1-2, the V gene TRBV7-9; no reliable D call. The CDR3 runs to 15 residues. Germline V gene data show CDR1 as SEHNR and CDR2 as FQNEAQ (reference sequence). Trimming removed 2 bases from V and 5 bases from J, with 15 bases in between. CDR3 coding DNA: TGTGCCAGCAGCTTACTGGTCGCAGGCGGTTATGGCTACACCTTC. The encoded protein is CASSLLVAGGYGYTF.

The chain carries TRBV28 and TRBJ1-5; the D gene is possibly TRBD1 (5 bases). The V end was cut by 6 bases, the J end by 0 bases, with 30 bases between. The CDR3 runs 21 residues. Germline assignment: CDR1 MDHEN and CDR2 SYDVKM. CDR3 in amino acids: CASSWLGPPSSWGYSNQPQHF. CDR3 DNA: TGTGCCAGCAGCTGGCTCGGGCCACCTTCCAGCTGGGGGTATAGCAATCAGCCCCAGCATTTT.

CDR3 DNA sequence: TGTGCCAGGCTGAGTGCGGGTCCTAACTATGGCTACACCTTC. This codes for CARLSAGPNYGYTF. The chain has TRBV19 and TRBJ1-2; D gene uncertain. The CDR3 is made up of 14 amino acids. Germline CDR1 and CDR2: LNHDA and SQIVND (reference sequence). V was shortened by 9 bases and J by 0 bases, with 14 bases between the two germline ends.

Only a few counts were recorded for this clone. The CDR3 protein is CASSDRAGGSHEQYF. CDR3 coding DNA: TGTGCCAGCAGCGACAGAGCGGGAGGATCCCACGAGCAGTACTTC. This chain uses TRBV11-2 with TRBJ2-7; 9 nucleotides line up with TRBD2. Per the germline V gene, CDR1 is SGHAT and CDR2 is FQNNGV. Unmatched junction bases numbered 10, after V lost 5 bases and J lost 5 bases. CDR3 length equals 15 residues. The full variable domain, its missing parts supplied by reference TRBV11-2 and TRBJ2-7, is EAGVAQSPRYKIIEKRQSVAFWCNPISGHATLYWYQQILGQGPKLLIQFQNNGVVDDSQLPKDRFSAERLKGVDSTLKIQPAKLEDSAVYLCASSDRAGGSHEQYFGPGTRLTVT.